This TCR beta chain was profiled in a study of cytomegalovirus exposure and HLA in healthy donors. Both 60 Vbeta primers and 13 Jbeta primers went into the PCR. This table comes from immunoSEQ multiplex PCR, and its TCRdb copy is limited to in-frame clones, with some not included. The profile shows approximately 72,000 clones, around 81% of them singletons. In this sample, this clone turned up many times. V trimming: 3 bases; J trimming: 7 bases; junction bases outside the gene matches: 7. CDR1 and CDR2 (germline): LGHNA, YSLEER. The CDR3 runs to 16 residues. This TCR was recovered from a male donor in good health and CMV-seropositive. Sequenced material: PBMCs. The chain links TRBV4-3 to TRBJ1-4; 11 nucleotides line up with TRBD1. CDR3 sequence reads: CASSQHRGQGAEKLFF. The CDR3 region has the DNA TGCGCCAGCAGCCAGCACCGCGGACAGGGGGCTGAAAAACTGTTTTTT.